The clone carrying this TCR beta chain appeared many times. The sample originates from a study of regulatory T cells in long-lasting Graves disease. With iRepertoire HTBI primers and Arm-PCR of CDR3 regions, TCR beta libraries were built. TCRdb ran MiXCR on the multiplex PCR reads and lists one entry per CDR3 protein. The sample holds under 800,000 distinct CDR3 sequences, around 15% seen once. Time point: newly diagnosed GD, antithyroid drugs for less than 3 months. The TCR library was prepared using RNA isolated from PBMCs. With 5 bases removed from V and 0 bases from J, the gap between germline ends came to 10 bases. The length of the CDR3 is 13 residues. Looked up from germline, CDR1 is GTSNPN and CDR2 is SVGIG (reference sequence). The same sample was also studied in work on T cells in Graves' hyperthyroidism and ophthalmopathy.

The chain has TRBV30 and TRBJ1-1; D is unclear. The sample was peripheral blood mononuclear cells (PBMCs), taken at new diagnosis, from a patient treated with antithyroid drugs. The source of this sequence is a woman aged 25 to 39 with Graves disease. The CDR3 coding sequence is TGTGCCTGGGAACCTGGTATGAACACTGAAGCTTTCTTT. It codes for CAWEPGMNTEAFF.